This TCR beta chain was observed in a study of tumor T cells in aggressive B-cell lymphoma. Measured with immunoSEQ multiplex PCR; TCRdb has only the in-frame clones, and not every one. This table has about 3,200 clones, 92% appearing once. The sequence was obtained from an adult with diffuse large B cell lymphoma. The sample taken for sequencing was tumor tissue.

The CDR3 sequence: CASSVGDSSGNTIYF. CDR3 DNA: TGTGCCAGCAGCGTAGGGGACAGCTCTGGAAACACCATATATTTT. The rearrangement joins TRBV9 to TRBJ1-3, with 7 bases that match TRBD1. Germline V gives CDR1 SGDLS, CDR2 YYNGEE. V shed 0 bases and J 0 bases; nucleotides not matched to a gene: 0. The CDR3 loop spans 15 amino acids.